These 15 T cell receptor beta chains came from one sample sequenced in a study of molecular identifiers for immune sequencing clone quantification. MiXCR, applied by TCRdb to the PCR reads, yields one record per CDR3 protein. Among approximately 500,000 distinct CDR3 sequences listed, about a fifth were seen once. The sample taken for sequencing was naive CD8+ T cells from blood, with Jurkat cell RNA spiked in. Specified subset: FACS-sorted CD8+CD4-CCR7+CD45RA+ naive T cells. These receptors all stem from a human donor in good health. Some libraries in this study had Jurkat cell RNA spiked in.

This clonotype was counted at least ten times. The V and J genes are TRBV20-1 and TRBJ1-1; maybe TRBD1 (5 bases). V was cut by 7 bases and J by 4 bases, with 10 bases left in between. The germline CDR1 and CDR2 sequences are DFQATT and SNEGSKA (reference sequence). This CDR3 region has 11 residues. CDR3 sequence: CSGGVGTEAFF. DNA of the CDR3: TGCAGTGGGGGGGTAGGCACTGAAGCTTTCTTT.

This clonotype was counted many times. This chain connects TRBV7-9 to TRBJ1-1; weak D call: TRBD1 (5 bases). V was cut by 5 bases and J by 4 bases, with 14 bases left in between. The germline gives CDR1 SEHNR, CDR2 FQNEAQ (reference sequence). The CDR3 totals 14 residues. The CDR3 DNA reads as TGTGCCAGCAGCGGCGCTGCAGGGTTCACTGAAGCTTTCTTT. This encodes CASSGAAGFTEAFF.

This clonotype showed up just a few times. The chain couples TRBV27 to TRBJ2-2; D unclear. The CDR3 sequence is 17 residues long. Per the germline V gene, CDR1 is MNHEY and CDR2 is SMNVEV (reference sequence). The V gene lost 1 base and the J gene lost 0 bases, with 12 bases spanning the gap. The CDR3 nucleotides read TGTGCCAGCAGTTTATTGGTCCCGCAACCGAACACCGGGGAGCTGTTTTTT. Encoded protein: CASSLLVPQPNTGELFF.

This clonotype showed up just a few times. The rearrangement uses TRBV20-1 and TRBJ2-2; 13 bases are shared with TRBD2. J gave up 6 bases and V 1 base, and 8 bases lay outside the gene matches. Germline assignment: CDR1 DFQATT and CDR2 SNEGSKA (reference sequence). This CDR3 is 17 amino acids long. CDR3 coding DNA: TGCAGTGCTAGAGGCCCGCCGGGACTAGCGGGACCCGGGGAGCTGTTTTTT. This codes for CSARGPPGLAGPGELFF.

The chain couples TRBV20-1 to TRBJ2-3, with 9 bases aligning to TRBD2. CDR1 and CDR2 (germline): DFQATT, SNEGSKA (reference sequence). The CDR3 is made up of 16 amino acids. V was clipped by 1 base and J by 6 bases; unmatched bases: 11. The CDR3 is CSARVHSGGVWDTQYF. In nucleotides, the CDR3 is TGCAGTGCTAGAGTACATAGCGGGGGAGTGTGGGATACGCAGTATTTT.

This clonotype was found many times. The J gene is TRBJ1-5, the V gene TRBV2, with 7 bases matching TRBD1. Germline V CDR1 and CDR2: SNHLY, FYNNEI. V lost 6 bases and J lost 8; bases outside the gene matches: 10. The length of the CDR3 is 14 residues. Here the CDR3 DNA reads TGTGCCAGCAGAGACACAGGGGAAGTGAAGCCCCAGCATTTT. Its protein product is CASRDTGEVKPQHF.

This clonotype was seen only a few times. The chain links TRBV29-1 to TRBJ2-1; 8 bases are shared with TRBD2. Trimming at V came to 6 bases and at J to 13 bases, leaving 14 bases not matched to a gene. CDR1 is SQVTM, CDR2 ANQGSEA, per germline. The CDR3 extends over 13 amino acids. CDR3 sequence reads: CSVGTSRSPEQFF. In nucleotides, the CDR3 is TGCAGCGTAGGGACTAGTCGAAGCCCCGAACAGTTCTTC.

This clonotype appeared many times. The chain uses TRBV4-3 and TRBJ2-3; 7 bases fit TRBD1. J was trimmed by 3 bases and V by 5 bases; bases with no gene match: 8. CDR1 is LGHNA, CDR2 YSLEER, per germline. The CDR3 is made up of 15 amino acids. CDR3: CASSFDRDMTDTQYF. The CDR3 nucleotides read TGCGCCAGCAGCTTTGACAGGGACATGACAGATACGCAGTATTTT.

Details on this clonotype: A junction boundary mismatches the germline segment, possibly from a read error. The chain is built from TRBV6-5 and TRBJ2-3; TRBD1 aligns across 7 bases. Per the germline V gene, CDR1 is MNHEY and CDR2 is SVGAGI. The CDR3 sequence is 15 residues long. CDR3 DNA: TGTGCCAACAGTTTATCGGACAGGTTCACAGATACGCAGTATTTT. This translates into CANSLSDRFTDTQYF.

This clonotype was counted a few times. The chain uses TRBV27 and TRBJ2-5; D uncertain. This CDR3 spans 13 amino acids. Trimming pared 5 bases from V and 7 bases from J, leaving 14 bases between. Germline values: CDR1 MNHEY, CDR2 SMNVEV (reference sequence). The CDR3 region is CASSQVLLGTQYF. The CDR3 DNA sequence: TGTGCCAGCAGTCAGGTCCTGCTTGGGACCCAGTACTTC.

The table lists this clonotype with a few counts. The gene calls are TRBV18 and TRBJ2-7; D is uncertain. Looked up from germline, CDR1 is KGHSH and CDR2 is LQKENI. CDR3 size: 15 residues. V was shortened by 0 bases and J by 4 bases, with 13 bases between the two germline ends. CDR3 coding DNA: TGTGCCAGCTCACCACCGCTCATGACTGATTACGAGCAGTACTTC. Amino acid sequence: CASSPPLMTDYEQYF.

J is TRBJ1-6 and V is TRBV30; D perhaps matches TRBD1 (6 bases). CDR1 is GTSNPN and CDR2 is SVGIG in the germline V gene (reference sequence). The CDR3 covers 16 residues. V lost 2 bases, J lost 9 bases, and 20 bases lay in between. The CDR3 DNA sequence: TGTGCCTGGAGTACCTGGGACACCCCTATTACTTCACCCCTCCACTTT. Translated, it gives CAWSTWDTPITSPLHF. Filled out from reference TRBV30 and TRBJ1-6, the complete variable domain reads SQTIHQWPATLVQPVGSPLSLECTVEGTSNPNLYWYRQAAGRGLQLLFYSVGIGQISSEVPQNLSASRPQDRQFILSSKKLLLSDSGFYLCAWSTWDTPITSPLHFGNGTRLTVT.

This clonotype was detected ten times or more. This chain joins TRBV4-3 and TRBJ2-5; 9 bases line up with TRBD2. From germline, CDR1 is LGHNA and CDR2 YSLEER. V dropped 4 bases and J dropped 1; count of bases not matched to a gene: 1. CDR3 length equals 14 residues. CDR3 sequence (DNA): TGCGCCAGCAGCCCGACTAGCGGCCAAGAGACCCAGTACTTC. Its translation: CASSPTSGQETQYF.

This clonotype was counted many times. The V call is TRBV20-1, the J call TRBJ1-5; tentative D call: TRBD1 (5 bases). The CDR3 has 15 amino acids. The V and J ends lost 1 base and 0 bases respectively, with 10 bases between them. The germline CDR1 and CDR2 sequences are DFQATT and SNEGSKA (reference sequence). CDR3 protein: CSARVFRASNQPQHF. CDR3 in DNA: TGCAGTGCTAGAGTGTTCAGGGCTAGCAATCAGCCCCAGCATTTT.

The chain has TRBV7-9 and TRBJ1-2, with TRBD1 matching 8 bases. Germline assignment: CDR1 SEHNR and CDR2 FQNEAQ (reference sequence). V trimming: 2 bases; J trimming: 4 bases; junction bases outside the gene matches: 3. The CDR3 runs to 14 residues. The CDR3 region has the DNA TGTGCCAGCAGCTTACCGGGACAGGCCTATGGCTACACCTTC. It specifies CASSLPGQAYGYTF.